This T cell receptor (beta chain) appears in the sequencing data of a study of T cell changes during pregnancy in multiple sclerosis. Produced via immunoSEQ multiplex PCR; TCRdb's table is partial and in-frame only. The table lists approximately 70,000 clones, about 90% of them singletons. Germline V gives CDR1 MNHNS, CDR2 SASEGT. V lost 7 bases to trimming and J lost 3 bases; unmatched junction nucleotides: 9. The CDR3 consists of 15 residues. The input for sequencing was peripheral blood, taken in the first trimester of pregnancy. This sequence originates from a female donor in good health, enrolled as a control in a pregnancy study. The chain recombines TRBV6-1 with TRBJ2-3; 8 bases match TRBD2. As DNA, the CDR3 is TGTGCCAGCACCGGGGGGGGCGGGAATACAGATACGCAGTATTTT. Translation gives CASTGGGGNTDTQYF.